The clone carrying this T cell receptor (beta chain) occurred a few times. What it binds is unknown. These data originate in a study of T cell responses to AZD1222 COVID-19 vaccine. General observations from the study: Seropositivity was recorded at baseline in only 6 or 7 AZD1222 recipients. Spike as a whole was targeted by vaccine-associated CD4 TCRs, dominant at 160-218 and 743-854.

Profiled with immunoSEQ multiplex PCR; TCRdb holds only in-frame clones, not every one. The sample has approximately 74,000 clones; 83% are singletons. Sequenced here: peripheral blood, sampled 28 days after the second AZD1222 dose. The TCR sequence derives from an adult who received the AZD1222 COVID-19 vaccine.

CDR3 sequence reads: CAPPEQGALAYEQYF. The CDR3 DNA reads as TGTGCCCCCCCGGAACAGGGGGCCCTTGCCTACGAGCAGTACTTC. The chain combines TRBV2 with TRBJ2-7, with 9 bases matching TRBD1. V lost 11 bases to trimming and J lost 2 bases; unmatched junction nucleotides: 13. The CDR3 has 15 amino acids. The germline V gene has CDR1 SNHLY and CDR2 FYNNEI.